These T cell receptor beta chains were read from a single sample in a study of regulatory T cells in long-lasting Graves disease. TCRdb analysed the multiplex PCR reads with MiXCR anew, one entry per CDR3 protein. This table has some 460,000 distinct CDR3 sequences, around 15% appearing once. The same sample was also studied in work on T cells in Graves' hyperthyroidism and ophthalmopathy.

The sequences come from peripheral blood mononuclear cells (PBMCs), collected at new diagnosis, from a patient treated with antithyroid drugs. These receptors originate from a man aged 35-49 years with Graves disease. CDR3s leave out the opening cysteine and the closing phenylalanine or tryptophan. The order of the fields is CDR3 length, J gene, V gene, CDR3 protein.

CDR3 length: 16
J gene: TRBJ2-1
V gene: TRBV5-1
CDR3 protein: ASSLLGIAGGGDNEQF

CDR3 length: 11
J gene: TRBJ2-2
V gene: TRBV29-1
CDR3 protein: SVEEANTGELF

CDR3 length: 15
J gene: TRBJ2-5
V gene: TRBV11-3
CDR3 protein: ASTLSKLAGGRETQY

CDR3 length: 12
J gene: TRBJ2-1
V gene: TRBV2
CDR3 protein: ASSERGIYNEQF

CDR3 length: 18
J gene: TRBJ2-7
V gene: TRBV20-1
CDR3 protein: SARDAGSGRPSGFSYEQY

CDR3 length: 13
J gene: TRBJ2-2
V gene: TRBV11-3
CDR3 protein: ASSLVLNGTGELF

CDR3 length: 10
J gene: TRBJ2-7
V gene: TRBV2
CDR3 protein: ASTRLTYEQY

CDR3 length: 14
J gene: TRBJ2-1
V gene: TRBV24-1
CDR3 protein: ATSDIGLASTDEQF

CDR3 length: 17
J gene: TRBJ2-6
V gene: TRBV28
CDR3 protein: ASRQRGDRFTSGANVLT

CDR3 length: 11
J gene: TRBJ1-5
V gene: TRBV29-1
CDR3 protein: SVGENSSQPQH

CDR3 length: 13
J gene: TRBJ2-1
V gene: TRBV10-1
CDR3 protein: ASSDAGNTGNEQF

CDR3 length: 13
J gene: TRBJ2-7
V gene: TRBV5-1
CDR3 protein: ASSSGLAGGWEQY

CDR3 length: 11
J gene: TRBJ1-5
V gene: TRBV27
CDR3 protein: ASSLMWDQPQH

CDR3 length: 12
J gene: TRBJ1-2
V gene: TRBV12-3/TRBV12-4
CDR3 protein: ASSLGQGRYGYT

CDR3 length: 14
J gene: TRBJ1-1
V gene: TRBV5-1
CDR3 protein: ASSLGQSNMNTEAF

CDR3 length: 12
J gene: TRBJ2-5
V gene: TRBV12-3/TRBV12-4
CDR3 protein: ASSFGTSGETQY

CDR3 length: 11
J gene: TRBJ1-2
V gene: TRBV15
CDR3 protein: ATSRGKRQGSS

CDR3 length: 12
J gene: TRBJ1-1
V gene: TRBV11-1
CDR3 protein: ASSLRGENTEAF

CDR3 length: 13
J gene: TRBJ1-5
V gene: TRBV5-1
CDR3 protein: ASSSGTDGNQPQH

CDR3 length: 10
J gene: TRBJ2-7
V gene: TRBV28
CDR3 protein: ASSLIPSEQY

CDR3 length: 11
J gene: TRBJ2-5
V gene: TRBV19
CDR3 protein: ASTLSGSETQY

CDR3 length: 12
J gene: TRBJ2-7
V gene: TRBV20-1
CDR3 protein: SARGGTGTHEQY

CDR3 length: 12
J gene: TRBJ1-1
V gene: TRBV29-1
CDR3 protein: SVEEPGLNTEAF

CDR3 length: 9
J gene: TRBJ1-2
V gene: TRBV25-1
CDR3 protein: ASGTGYGYT

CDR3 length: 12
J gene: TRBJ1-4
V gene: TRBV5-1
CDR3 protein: ASSFQSSNEKLF

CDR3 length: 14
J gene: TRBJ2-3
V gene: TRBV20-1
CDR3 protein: SARGGLAGSTDTQY

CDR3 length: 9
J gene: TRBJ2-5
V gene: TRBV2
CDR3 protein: ASTTMETQY

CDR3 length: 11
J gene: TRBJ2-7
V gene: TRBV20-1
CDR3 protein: SASPPRGYEQY

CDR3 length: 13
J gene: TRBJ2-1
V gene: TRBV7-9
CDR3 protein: ASSLDPLVGNEQF

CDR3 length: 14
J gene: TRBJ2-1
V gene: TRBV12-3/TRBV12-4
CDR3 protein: ASSDTSGRVDNEQF

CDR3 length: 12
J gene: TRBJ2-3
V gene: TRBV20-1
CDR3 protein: SARQILAGDTQY

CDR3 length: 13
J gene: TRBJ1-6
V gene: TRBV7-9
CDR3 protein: ASSPAGTVNSPLH

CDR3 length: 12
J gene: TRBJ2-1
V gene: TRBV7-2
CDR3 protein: ASSLVLVLTGQF

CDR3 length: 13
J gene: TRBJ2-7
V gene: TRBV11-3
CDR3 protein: ASSTPPRDLYEQY

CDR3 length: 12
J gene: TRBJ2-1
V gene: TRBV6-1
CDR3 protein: ASSDLGSYNEQF

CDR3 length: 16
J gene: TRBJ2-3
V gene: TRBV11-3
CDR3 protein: ASSLGASGSHSTDTQY

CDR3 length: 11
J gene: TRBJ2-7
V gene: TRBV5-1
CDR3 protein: ASSFTDSYEQY

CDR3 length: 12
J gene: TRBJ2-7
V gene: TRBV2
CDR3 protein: ASSEESRLYEQY

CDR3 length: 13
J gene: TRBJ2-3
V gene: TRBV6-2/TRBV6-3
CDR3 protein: ASSYLAGGSDTQY

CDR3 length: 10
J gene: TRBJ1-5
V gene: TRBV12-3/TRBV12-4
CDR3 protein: ASSLSWEPQH

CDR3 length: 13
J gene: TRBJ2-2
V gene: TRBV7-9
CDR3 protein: ASSQLAGVAGELF

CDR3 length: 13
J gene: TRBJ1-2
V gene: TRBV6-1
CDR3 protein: ASSGPSTGYYGYT

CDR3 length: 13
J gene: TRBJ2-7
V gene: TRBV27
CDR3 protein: ASSLGTGLVYEQY

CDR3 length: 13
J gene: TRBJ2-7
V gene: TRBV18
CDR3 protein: ASSPSGRRSYEQY

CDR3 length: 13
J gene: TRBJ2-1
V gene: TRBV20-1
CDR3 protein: SAGGASGISDEQF

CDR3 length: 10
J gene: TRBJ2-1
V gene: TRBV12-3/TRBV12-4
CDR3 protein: ASTNTINEQF

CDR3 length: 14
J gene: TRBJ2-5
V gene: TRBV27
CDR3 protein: ASSLRTGGIKETQY

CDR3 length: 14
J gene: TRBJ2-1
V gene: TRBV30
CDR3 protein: AWSAARVSSYNEQF

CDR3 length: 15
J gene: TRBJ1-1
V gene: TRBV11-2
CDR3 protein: ASNPPDRGETNTEAF

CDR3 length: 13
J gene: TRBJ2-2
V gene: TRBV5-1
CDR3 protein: ASSFGYRDAGELF

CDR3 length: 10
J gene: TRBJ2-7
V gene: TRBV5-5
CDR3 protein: ASGLGTGGWY

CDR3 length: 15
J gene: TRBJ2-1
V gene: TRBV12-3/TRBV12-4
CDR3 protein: ASSLGRLAGARDEQF

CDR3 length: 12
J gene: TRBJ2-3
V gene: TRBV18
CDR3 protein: ASSPLGLPDTQY

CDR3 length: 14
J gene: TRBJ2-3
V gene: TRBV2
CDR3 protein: ASTQGRASSTDTQY

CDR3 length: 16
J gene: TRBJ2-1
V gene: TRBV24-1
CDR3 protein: ATSDFQPTGRLYNEQF

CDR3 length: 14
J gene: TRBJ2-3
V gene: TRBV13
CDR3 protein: ASSFRTSGKGDTQY